Following are 7 T cell receptor beta chains from one sample sequenced in a study of T cells in Graves' hyperthyroidism and ophthalmopathy. RNA transcripts served as the template for amplifying TCR beta CDR3 regions. The HTBI primer set was used in a first-round RT-PCR of the TCR CDR3. TCRdb reprocessed the multiplex PCR reads with MiXCR, giving one entry per CDR3 protein. The sample carries around 300,000 distinct CDR3 sequences, roughly 13% recorded once. Sequencing used blood. Source of these receptors: a woman aged 40 to 55 with Graves' hyperthyroidism.

This clonotype was observed many times. V usage is TRBV29-1 and J usage is TRBJ2-5, with TRBD1 matching 8 bases. V trimming: 6 bases; J trimming: 5 bases; junction bases outside the gene matches: 8. The CDR3 has 13 amino acids. The germline gives CDR1 SQVTM, CDR2 ANQGSEA. CDR3 amino acids: CSVRQGAGETQYF. DNA of the CDR3: TGCAGCGTAAGGCAGGGGGCGGGGGAGACCCAGTACTTC.

This clonotype was seen at least ten times. The chain combines TRBV7-8 with TRBJ2-5, with D tentatively TRBD2 (6 bases). Germline CDR1 is SGHVS and CDR2 is FQNEAQ. V lost 1 base and J 7 bases, leaving 16 bases between the germline ends. CDR3 length equals 15 residues. CDR3 residues: CASSLVLEGTWTQYF. DNA of the CDR3: TGTGCCAGCAGCTTAGTACTGGAGGGGACCTGGACCCAGTACTTC.

This clonotype came up many times. The V call is TRBV2, the J call TRBJ2-2; D not resolved. CDR3 length: 12 amino acids. The germline V and J ends were trimmed by 3 bases and 10 bases, with 9 bases remaining between them. CDR1 and CDR2 (germline): SNHLY, FYNNEI. CDR3 protein: CASSDAWLELFF. The CDR3 DNA reads TGTGCCAGCAGTGACGCTTGGCTGGAGCTGTTTTTT.

The CDR3, as DNA: TGTGCCAGTAGTATGGGACTAGCTGGGGAGACCCAGTACTTC. Encoded protein: CASSMGLAGETQYF. This chain joins TRBV19 and TRBJ2-5, with 9 bases aligning to TRBD2. CDR1 LNHDA and CDR2 SQIVND come from the germline V gene (reference sequence). The CDR3 sequence is 14 residues long. V lost 3 bases to trimming and J lost 5 bases; unmatched junction nucleotides: 4. Complete variable domain (other parts from reference TRBV19 and TRBJ2-5): DGGITQSPKYLFRKEGQNVTLSCEQNLNHDAMYWYRQDPGQGLRLIYYSQIVNDFQKGDIAEGYSVSREKKESFPLTVTSAQKNPTAFYLCASSMGLAGETQYFGPGTRLLVL.

This clonotype was picked up one time. Since a much larger clone is just one base distant, this may be a read error. This chain links TRBV12-3 or TRBV12-4 with TRBJ2-7; 10 bases align to TRBD2. This CDR3 region has 16 residues. This chain's CDR3 is CAGSLAGLAGVYEQYF. CDR3 in DNA: TGTGCCGGCAGTTTAGCGGGTCTAGCGGGAGTATACGAGCAGTACTTC.

This clonotype was counted a few times. The V and J genes are TRBV4-1 and TRBJ2-2; maybe TRBD1 (6 bases). CDR1 and CDR2 from the germline V gene are MGHRA and YSYEKL. The CDR3 spans 13 residues. V was cut by 3 bases and J by 6 bases, with 8 bases left in between. The CDR3 region is CASSHPGAGELFF. For the CDR3, the DNA is TGCGCCAGCAGCCACCCAGGGGCCGGGGAGCTGTTTTTT.

The chain links TRBV28 to TRBJ2-7; tentative D call: TRBD1 (6 bases). Trimming pared 7 bases from V and 7 bases from J, leaving 23 bases between. This CDR3 is built from 15 residues. From germline, CDR1 is MDHEN and CDR2 SYDVKM. The CDR3 loop reads CASKVPGGPSREQYF. As DNA, the CDR3 is TGTGCCAGCAAAGTTCCTGGGGGCCCTTCGCGGGAGCAGTACTTC. Looking up the rest from reference TRBV28 and TRBJ2-7 gives the full variable domain: DVKVTQSSRYLVKRTGEKVFLECVQDMDHENMFWYRQDPGLGLRLIYFSYDVKMKEKGDIPEGYSVSREKKERFSLILESASTNQTSMYLCASKVPGGPSREQYFGPGTRLTVT.